This TCR beta chain was recovered during a study of cytomegalovirus exposure and HLA in healthy donors. Turning to the study itself: Early released data had about 80 million unique TCRs, all coming from HLA-typed donors.

Whole-study findings and limits: The records held CMV serostatus as the only immune exposure information. In an earlier analysis, productive rearrangement rates for most beta V segments clustered near 87% or 30%. Listed as cytomegalovirus-associated were more than 150 TCR beta chains.

The count of this clone is one. The antigen is unknown. PCR employed 60 Vbeta and 13 Jbeta primers. Sequenced by immunoSEQ multiplex PCR; TCRdb stores in-frame clones only, minus some. Of 170,000 or so clones in the sample, about 78% were seen once. CDR1 SGHNT and CDR2 YENEEA come from the germline V gene. V gave up 7 bases and J gave up 6 bases; unmatched junction bases: 10. This CDR3 comprises 14 residues. Sequences were obtained from PBMCs. The genes are TRBV11-3 and TRBJ1-2; 8 positions match TRBD1. This receptor was taken from a woman aged 50 to 60 in good health and CMV-seropositive. The CDR3 region is CASTAQGAPDGYTF. For the CDR3, the DNA is TGTGCCAGCACCGCTCAGGGGGCCCCTGATGGCTACACCTTC.